This is a list of T cell receptor beta chains from one sample in a study of PD-L1 blockade in urothelial cancer. TCRdb keeps only in-frame clones here, not all; method: immunoSEQ multiplex PCR. Of more than 35,000 clones listed, approximately 78% are singletons. This specimen consisted of PBMCs, obtained around atezolizumab (anti-PD-L1) treatment. Source of these receptors: a man in his 70s with urothelial cancer. The CDR3 runs from the conserved cysteine through the conserved F or W. Fields, in order: J gene, V gene, CDR3 protein.

J: TRBJ2-6
V: TRBV11-2
CDR3: CASSATGYSGANVLTF

J: TRBJ1-1
V: TRBV6-5
CDR3: CASSYSTFQGTEAFF

J: TRBJ2-6
V: TRBV5-4
CDR3: CASSSGQNSGANVLTF

J: TRBJ2-2
V: TRBV2
CDR3: CASSPSGTGELFF

J: TRBJ2-3
V: TRBV14
CDR3: CASSRSGFTDTQYF

J: TRBJ2-5
V: TRBV4-1
CDR3: CASSQDRDKETQYF

J: TRBJ1-1
V: TRBV6-1
CDR3: CASIRGTQNTEAFF

J: TRBJ2-3
V: TRBV5-1
CDR3: CASSLVSGGPTDTQYF

J: TRBJ1-4
V: TRBV7-9
CDR3: CASLGRVNEKLFF

J: TRBJ1-3
V: TRBV7-8
CDR3: CASSLKDRGRKSGNTIYF

J: TRBJ1-4
V: TRBV13
CDR3: CASSLGTGGEKLFF

J: TRBJ2-1
V: TRBV14
CDR3: CASSRFLRGPYNEQFF

J: TRBJ2-1
V: TRBV4-2
CDR3: CASSLGTTYNEQFF

J: TRBJ2-3
V: TRBV28
CDR3: CASGDRGSTDTQYF

J: TRBJ2-5
V: TRBV7-2
CDR3: CASTPQETQYF

J: TRBJ2-3
V: TRBV5-4
CDR3: CASGRDSRSTDTQYF

J: TRBJ2-1
V: TRBV19
CDR3: CASSLRLAGLSNEQFF

J: TRBJ2-3
V: TRBV18
CDR3: CASQGQGASDTQYF

J: TRBJ2-1
V: TRBV9
CDR3: CASSFLAGGDYNEQFF

J: TRBJ2-5
V: TRBV2
CDR3: CASSGAIGETQYF

J: TRBJ1-2
V: TRBV4-1
CDR3: CASSRAGTDGYTF

J: TRBJ1-6
V: TRBV4-2
CDR3: CASSSRQLSPLHF

J: TRBJ1-5
V: TRBV7-3
CDR3: CASSLMRGDWKLTQPQHF

J: TRBJ1-1
V: TRBV4-3
CDR3: CASSQLRGAEAFF

J: TRBJ1-3
V: TRBV9
CDR3: CASSPNRHPVYF

J: TRBJ2-1
V: TRBV7-2
CDR3: CASSLLRGKFF

J: TRBJ1-2
V: TRBV5-1
CDR3: CASSFDRGGNGYTF

J: TRBJ2-5
V: TRBV10-3
CDR3: CAISDTGRAGAQETQYF

J: TRBJ1-1
V: TRBV11-2
CDR3: CASSFQGTTEAFF

J: TRBJ2-4
V: TRBV7-9
CDR3: CASSLDRVTAKNIQYF

J: TRBJ2-7
V: TRBV18
CDR3: CASSTGTGSYEQYF

J: TRBJ2-5
V: TRBV28
CDR3: CASSFRTGRETQYF

J: TRBJ1-2
V: TRBV19
CDR3: CASSKQGRKNGYTF

J: TRBJ2-7
V: TRBV5-4
CDR3: CANSFDIYEQYF

J: TRBJ2-2
V: TRBV6-1
CDR3: CASSESLPDTGELFF